Given below is one TCR beta chain in context. Its antigen is unidentified. The entry originates in a study of cytomegalovirus exposure and HLA in healthy donors. Amplification used 60 Vbeta primers and 13 Jbeta primers. TCRdb's table, derived via immunoSEQ multiplex PCR, lists solely in-frame clones and lacks some. The table shows about 97,000 clones, with roughly 79% occurring only once. V shed 7 bases and J 5 bases; nucleotides not matched to a gene: 8. Germline CDR1 and CDR2: MNHNY and SVGAGI (reference sequence). The CDR3 sequence is 13 residues long. Overall study results and limits: Presence/absence results assume similar sequencing depth per donor, which may not hold. Some V segments, including TRBV6-2 and TRBV6-3, were excluded as indistinguishable. Relative to equally common others, HLA-associated TCR beta chains showed greater clonal expansion in a later analysis. Analysis was carried out at a later point, and it linked a missense DCLRE1C variant to TCR beta V- and J-gene trimming.

The sample consisted of PBMCs. The rearrangement links TRBV6-6 to TRBJ2-7; 7 nucleotides line up with TRBD2. This sequence was found in a woman aged 35 to 49 in good health and CMV-seronegative. DNA of the CDR3: TGTGCCAGCATTTCGACTAGCCTCCACGAGCAGTACTTC. This sequence encodes CASISTSLHEQYF.